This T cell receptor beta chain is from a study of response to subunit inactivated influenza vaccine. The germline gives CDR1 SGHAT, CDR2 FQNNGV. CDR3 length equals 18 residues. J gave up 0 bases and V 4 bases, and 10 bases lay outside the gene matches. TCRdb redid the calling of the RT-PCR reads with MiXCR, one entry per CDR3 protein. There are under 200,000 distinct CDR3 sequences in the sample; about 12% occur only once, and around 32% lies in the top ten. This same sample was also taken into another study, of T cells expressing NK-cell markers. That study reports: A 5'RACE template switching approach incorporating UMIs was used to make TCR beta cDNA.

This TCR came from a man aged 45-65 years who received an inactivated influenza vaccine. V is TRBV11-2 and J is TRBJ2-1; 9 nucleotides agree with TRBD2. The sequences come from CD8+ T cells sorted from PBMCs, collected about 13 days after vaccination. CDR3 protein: CASSSAASGVSSYNEQFF. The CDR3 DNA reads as TGTGCCAGCAGCTCCGCGGCTAGCGGGGTGAGCTCCTACAATGAGCAGTTCTTC.